The clone carrying this T cell receptor beta chain occurred many times. No antigen is known for it. The germline CDR1 and CDR2 sequences are SGHDN and FVKESK. The CDR3 sequence is 12 residues long. V was pared by 1 base and J by 11 bases, with 11 bases between. The sample is drawn from a study of identical twins. TCRdb redid the calling of the 5' RACE reads with MiXCR, one entry per CDR3 protein. The table shows under 250,000 distinct CDR3 sequences, with roughly 9.4% occurring only once. General observations from the study: Twin pairs had excess sharing that was weaker in beta out-of-frame sequences. Cross-sectional statistics underpinned the conclusions; the same donors were not followed. Insertions were fewer in abundant cord blood beta clonotypes, whereas memory repertoires showed none of this pattern.

The sample taken for sequencing was memory (CD45RO+) T cells sorted from blood. The receptor comes from a young woman in good health. V gene TRBV14 combines with J gene TRBJ1-1; D ambiguous. The CDR3 here is CASSQGASWAFF. The DNA for the CDR3 is TGTGCCAGCAGCCAAGGGGCATCATGGGCTTTCTTT.